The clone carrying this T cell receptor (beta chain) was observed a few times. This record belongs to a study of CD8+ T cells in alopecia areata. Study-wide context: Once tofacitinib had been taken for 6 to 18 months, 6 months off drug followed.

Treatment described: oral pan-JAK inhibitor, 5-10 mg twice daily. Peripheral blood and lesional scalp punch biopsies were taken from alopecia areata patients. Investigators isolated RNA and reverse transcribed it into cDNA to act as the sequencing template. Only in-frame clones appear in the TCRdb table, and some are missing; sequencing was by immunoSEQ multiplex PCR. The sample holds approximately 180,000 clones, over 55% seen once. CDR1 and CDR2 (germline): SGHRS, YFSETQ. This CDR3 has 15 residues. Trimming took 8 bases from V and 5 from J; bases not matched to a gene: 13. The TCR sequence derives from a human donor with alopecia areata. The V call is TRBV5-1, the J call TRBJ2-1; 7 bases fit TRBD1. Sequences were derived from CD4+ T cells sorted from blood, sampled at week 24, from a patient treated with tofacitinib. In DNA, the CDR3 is TGCGCCAGTACTCTGACAGGGAAGGTCGACAATGAGCAGTTCTTC. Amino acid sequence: CASTLTGKVDNEQFF.